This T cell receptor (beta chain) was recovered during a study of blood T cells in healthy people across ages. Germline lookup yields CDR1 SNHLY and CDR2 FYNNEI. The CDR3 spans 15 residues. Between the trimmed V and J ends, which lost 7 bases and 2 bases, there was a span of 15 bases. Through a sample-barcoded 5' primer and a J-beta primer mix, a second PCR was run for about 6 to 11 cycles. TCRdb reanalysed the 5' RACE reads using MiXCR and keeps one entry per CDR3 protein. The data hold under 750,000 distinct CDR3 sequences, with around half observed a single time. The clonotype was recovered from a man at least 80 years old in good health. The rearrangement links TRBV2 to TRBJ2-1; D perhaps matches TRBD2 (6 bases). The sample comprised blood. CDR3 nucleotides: TGTGCCAGCACGCTTGAGCGGGTTACCTACAATGAGCAGTTCTTC. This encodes CASTLERVTYNEQFF. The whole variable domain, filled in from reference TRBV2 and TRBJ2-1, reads EPEVTQTPSHQVTQMGQEVILRCVPISNHLYFYWYRQILGQKVEFLVSFYNNEISEKSEIFDDQFSVERPDGSNFTLKIRSTKLEDSAMYFCASTLERVTYNEQFFGPGTRLTVL.